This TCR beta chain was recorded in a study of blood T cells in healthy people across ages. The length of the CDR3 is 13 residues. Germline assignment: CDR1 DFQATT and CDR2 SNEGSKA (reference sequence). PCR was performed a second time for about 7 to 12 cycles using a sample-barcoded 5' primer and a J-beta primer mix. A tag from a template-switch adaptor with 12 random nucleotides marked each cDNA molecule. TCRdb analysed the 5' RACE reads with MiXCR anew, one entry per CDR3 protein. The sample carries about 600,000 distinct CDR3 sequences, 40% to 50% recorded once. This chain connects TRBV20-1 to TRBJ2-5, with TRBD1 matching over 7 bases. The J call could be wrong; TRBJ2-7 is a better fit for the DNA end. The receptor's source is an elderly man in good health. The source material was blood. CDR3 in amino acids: CSAKGAGLDEQYF. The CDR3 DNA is TGCAGTGCAAAGGGGGCAGGGCTCGACGAGCAGTACTTC.